These 15 T cell receptor beta chains came from one sample sequenced in a study of T cell responses to AZD1222 COVID-19 vaccine. Measured with immunoSEQ multiplex PCR; TCRdb has only the in-frame clones, and not every one. The sample lists tens of thousands of clones; roughly 90% were seen once. The specimen comprised peripheral blood, sampled on day 0 of AZD1222 vaccination. The source of these receptors is an adult in good health.

The V and J genes are TRBV2 and TRBJ2-6; 9 bases map to TRBD1. V dropped 4 bases and J dropped 0; count of bases not matched to a gene: 1. This CDR3 has 16 amino acids. Germline CDR1 SNHLY, CDR2 FYNNEI. CDR3 DNA: TGTGCCAGCAGTGGACAGGGGGGCTCTGGGGCCAACGTCCTGACTTTC. Amino acid sequence: CASSGQGGSGANVLTF. The variable domain in full, with the rest retrieved from reference TRBV2 and TRBJ2-6, is EPEVTQTPSHQVTQMGQEVILRCVPISNHLYFYWYRQILGQKVEFLVSFYNNEISEKSEIFDDQFSVERPDGSNFTLKIRSTKLEDSAMYFCASSGQGGSGANVLTFGAGSRLTVL.

The V call is TRBV19, the J call TRBJ1-5; D is possibly TRBD1 (5 bases). This CDR3 has 15 amino acids. Trimming removed 10 bases from V and 0 bases from J, with 16 bases in between. CDR1 is LNHDA, CDR2 SQIVND, per germline (reference sequence). The CDR3 DNA is TGTGCCACCTTCGACAGTCCCTATAGCAATCAGCCCCAGCATTTT. Its protein is CATFDSPYSNQPQHF. Drawing the rest from reference TRBV19 and TRBJ1-5, the complete variable domain is DGGITQSPKYLFRKEGQNVTLSCEQNLNHDAMYWYRQDPGQGLRLIYYSQIVNDFQKGDIAEGYSVSREKKESFPLTVTSAQKNPTAFYLCATFDSPYSNQPQHFGDGTRLSIL.

The J gene is TRBJ2-7, the V gene TRBV27; TRBD1 might be the D (6 bases). In germline, CDR1 is MNHEY, CDR2 SMNVEV (reference sequence). The CDR3 has 13 residues. The V and J ends lost 5 bases and 4 bases respectively, with 12 bases between them. CDR3 residues: CASSVTGKYEQYF. For the CDR3, the DNA is TGTGCCAGCAGTGTGACAGGAAAGTACGAGCAGTACTTC.

This chain joins TRBV3-1 (or the pseudogene TRBV3-2) and TRBJ2-2; 11 bases are a match to TRBD2. Germline trimming cut 4 bases from V and 7 bases from J; bases unmatched to any gene: 8. Germline lookup yields CDR1 LGHDT and CDR2 YNNKEL (reference sequence). There are 16 residues in the CDR3. The CDR3 sequence: CASSPRSGGAIGELFF. The CDR3 DNA follows: TGTGCCAGCAGCCCTCGTAGCGGGGGGGCCATCGGGGAGCTGTTTTTT.

CDR3 bases: TGCGCCAGCAGCCAAGAAGAGGGTGGGAACGCTTTCTTT. Translated, it gives CASSQEEGGNAFF. The J gene is TRBJ1-1, the V gene TRBV4-1; D unclear. Trimming shortened V by 0 bases and J by 11 bases, and 13 bases separated the two germline ends. Germline loops: CDR1 MGHRA, CDR2 YSYEKL. CDR3 length: 13 residues.

Notes on this clone: A junction end diverges from the germline sequence, so it may reflect a read error. The rearrangement joins TRBV29-1 to TRBJ2-3; the D gene is possibly TRBD1 (7 bases). CDR1 is SQVTM and CDR2 is ANQGSEA in the germline V gene. This CDR3 is 15 amino acids long. The CDR3 reads CRVGGWQGGTDTQYF. The CDR3 DNA follows: TGCAGAGTTGGGGGTTGGCAGGGGGGTACAGATACGCAGTATTTT.

This chain joins TRBV5-6 and TRBJ2-1; TRBD2 agrees at 12 bases. Germline V gene sequence: CDR1 SGHDT, CDR2 YYEEEE. This CDR3 spans 15 amino acids. The V segment lost 7 bases and the J segment 5 bases; nucleotides outside the gene matches: 7. Written as DNA, the CDR3 is TGTGCCAGCTCCCCGACTAGCGGGGGAAACAATGAGCAGTTCTTC. As protein: CASSPTSGGNNEQFF.

This chain's CDR3 is CASSYKGYGYTF. The CDR3, as DNA: TGTGCCAGCAGTTATAAGGGCTATGGCTACACCTTC. The V gene is TRBV6-5, the J gene TRBJ1-2; D is undetermined. Per germline, CDR1 MNHEY and CDR2 SVGAGI. The V end was cut by 3 bases, the J end by 4 bases, with 6 bases between. This CDR3 is 12 amino acids long.

The chain links TRBV7-3 to TRBJ2-3, with TRBD2 identical over 8 bases. J was trimmed by 4 bases and V by 5 bases; bases with no gene match: 14. Germline loops: CDR1 SGHTA, CDR2 FQGTGA. CDR3 length: 17 amino acids. Here the CDR3 DNA reads TGTGCCAGCAGCCCTCGGATGGGGAGCGGGGGACCAGATACGCAGTATTTT. Residues: CASSPRMGSGGPDTQYF.

The V call is TRBV7-8, the J call TRBJ2-2, with TRBD1 matching over 7 bases. This CDR3 spans 15 amino acids. Germline assignment: CDR1 SGHVS and CDR2 FQNEAQ. Trimming at V came to 5 bases and at J to 6 bases, leaving 9 bases not matched to a gene. CDR3 residues: CASSLTGVIPGELFF. CDR3 bases: TGTGCCAGCAGCCTTACAGGGGTGATTCCCGGGGAGCTGTTTTTT.

This chain connects TRBV10-3 to TRBJ2-7; 8 bases line up with TRBD1. The CDR3 totals 15 residues. V shed 3 bases and J 0 bases; nucleotides not matched to a gene: 4. From germline, CDR1 is ENHRY and CDR2 SYGVKD. This CDR3 is CAISDRTGSSYEQYF. CDR3 nucleotides: TGTGCCATCAGTGACAGGACAGGGAGCTCCTACGAGCAGTACTTC.

The chain has TRBV11-2 and TRBJ2-5; TRBD1 matches 7 bases. The CDR3 covers 14 residues. Germline V gene data show CDR1 as SGHAT and CDR2 as FQNNGV. V gave up 5 bases and J gave up 5 bases; unmatched junction bases: 8. The CDR3, as DNA: TGTGCCAGCAGCGTAACAGGGGTTGGGGAGACCCAGTACTTC. Its protein is CASSVTGVGETQYF.

The chain employs TRBV15 and TRBJ1-1; no clear D gene. V was trimmed by 0 bases and J by 4 bases, leaving 6 bases between them. This CDR3 has 13 residues. The germline CDR1 and CDR2 sequences are LNHNV and YYDKDF (reference sequence). In nucleotides, the CDR3 is TGTGCCACCAGCAGAGATCGGGCCACTGAAGCTTTCTTT. Translated, it gives CATSRDRATEAFF.

The gene calls are TRBV10-3 and TRBJ2-7; D is possibly TRBD1 (5 bases). CDR3 length: 14 amino acids. Trimming cost V 6 bases and J 2 bases, with 14 bases left between them. Germline V CDR1 and CDR2: ENHRY, SYGVKD. The CDR3 nucleotides read TGTGCCATCAGAGAGGCAGAAGGGGCCTACGAGCAGTACTTC. It yields the protein CAIREAEGAYEQYF.

The chain has TRBV13 and TRBJ2-7; D tentatively fits TRBD1 or TRBD2 (5 bases each). The CDR3 length is 15 residues. Germline V lookup: CDR1 PRHDT, CDR2 FYEKMQ (reference sequence). Trimming left V 5 bases short and J 0 bases short, with 14 bases between. The CDR3 DNA sequence: TGTGCCAGCAGCCCCCTCGGGGCTCGCTCCTACGAGCAGTACTTC. Protein sequence: CASSPLGARSYEQYF.